The next 3 T cell receptor beta chains were all read from a single sample in a study of CD8+ T cells in alopecia areata. Isolated RNA was reverse transcribed into cDNA used as the sequencing template. Sequencing was performed with immunoSEQ multiplex PCR; in TCRdb, only in-frame clones are kept and a portion is missing. The sample holds hundreds of thousands of clones; 50% to 65% are singletons and the top ten take approximately 0.44%. This sample comprised CD4+ T cells sorted from blood, obtained at week 0. The receptors originated from a human donor with alopecia areata.

V is TRBV30 and J is TRBJ2-2; D is perhaps TRBD2 (5 bases). There are 14 residues in the CDR3. The germline CDR1 and CDR2 sequences are GTSNPN and SVGIG (reference sequence). Trimming left V 5 bases short and J 0 bases short, with 10 bases between. The CDR3 reads CAWRLKANTGELFF. Written as DNA, the CDR3 is TGTGCCTGGCGACTAAAAGCGAACACCGGGGAGCTGTTTTTT.

The sample holds a few counts of this clone. DNA for the CDR3: TGCGCCAGCAGCTTCCGACTAGCGGGGGGAGCAGATACGCAGTATTTT. Translating gives CASSFRLAGGADTQYF. The genes are TRBV4-1 and TRBJ2-3, with 13 positions matching TRBD2. The CDR3 sequence is 16 residues long. Germline V gene sequence: CDR1 MGHRA, CDR2 YSYEKL. V shed 5 bases, J shed 4 bases, and the junction held 6 bases outside the gene matches.

This rearrangement joins TRBV14 to TRBJ1-5; no definite D call. CDR1 is SGHDN, CDR2 FVKESK, per germline. The length of the CDR3 is 14 residues. Trimming cost V 0 bases and J 9 bases, with 12 bases left between them. For the CDR3, the DNA is TGTGCCAGCAGCCAAGAAAAAGGATGGCGGCCCCAGCATTTT. Amino acid sequence: CASSQEKGWRPQHF.